This T cell receptor (beta chain) was captured in a study of T cell changes during pregnancy in multiple sclerosis. Assay: immunoSEQ multiplex PCR; the TCRdb copy retains only in-frame clones and omits some. The table has almost 25,000 clones, 88% seen once. Germline V gene data show CDR1 as LNHNV and CDR2 as YYDKDF (reference sequence). There are 14 residues in the CDR3. The V and J ends lost 0 bases and 7 bases respectively, with 10 bases between them. This TCR came from a female donor in good health, enrolled as a control in a pregnancy study. The chain recombines TRBV15 with TRBJ2-1; D not certain. This material consisted of CD4+ T cells from peripheral blood mononuclear cells, taken in the first trimester of pregnancy. Written as DNA, the CDR3 is TGTGCCACCAGCAGAGATTTGGCTCCGAATGAGCAGTTCTTC. Protein sequence: CATSRDLAPNEQFF.